The clone carrying this T cell receptor beta chain has at least ten counts. Construction of the TCR beta libraries employed iRepertoire HTBI primers in conjunction with Arm-PCR of CDR3 regions. Via MiXCR, TCRdb re-called the multiplex PCR reads, giving one row per CDR3 protein. The sample records a few hundred thousand distinct CDR3 sequences, approximately 12% being singletons. These data belong to a study of regulatory T cells in long-lasting Graves disease. The CDR3 runs 18 residues. The J segment lost 4 bases and the V segment lost 1 base, leaving 10 bases of the junction unmatched. Documented time point: newly diagnosed GD, antithyroid drugs for less than 3 months. PBMCs were the source of the RNA used for TCR sequencing. Another study also made use of these data, one on T cells in Graves' hyperthyroidism and ophthalmopathy.

The chain recombines TRBV12-3 or TRBV12-4 with TRBJ2-3, with 11 bases aligning to TRBD2. The receptor was derived from a man aged 30 to 45 with Graves disease. The specimen was peripheral blood mononuclear cells (PBMCs), collected at new diagnosis, from a patient treated with antithyroid drugs. CDR3 sequence reads: CASSLVAGGLKGADTQYF. In DNA form, the CDR3 reads TGTGCCAGCAGTTTAGTAGCGGGAGGGCTAAAAGGCGCAGATACGCAGTATTTT.